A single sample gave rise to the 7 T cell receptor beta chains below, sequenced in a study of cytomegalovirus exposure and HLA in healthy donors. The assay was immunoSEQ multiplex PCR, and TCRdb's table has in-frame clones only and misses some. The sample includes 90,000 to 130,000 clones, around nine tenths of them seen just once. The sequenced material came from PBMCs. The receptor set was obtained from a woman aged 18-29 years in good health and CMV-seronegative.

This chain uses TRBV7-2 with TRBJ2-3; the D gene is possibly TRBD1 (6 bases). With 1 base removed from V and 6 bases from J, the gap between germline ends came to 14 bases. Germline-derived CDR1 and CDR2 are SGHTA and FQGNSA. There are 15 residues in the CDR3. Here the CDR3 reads CASSLVGGRMDTQYF. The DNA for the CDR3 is TGTGCCAGCAGCTTAGTAGGGGGTCGTATGGATACGCAGTATTTT.

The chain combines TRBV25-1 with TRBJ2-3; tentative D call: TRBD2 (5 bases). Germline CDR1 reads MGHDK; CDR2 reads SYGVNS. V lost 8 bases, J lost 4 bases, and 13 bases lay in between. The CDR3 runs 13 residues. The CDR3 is CASGRGLADTQYF. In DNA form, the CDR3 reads TGTGCCAGCGGCCGCGGGTTGGCAGATACGCAGTATTTT.

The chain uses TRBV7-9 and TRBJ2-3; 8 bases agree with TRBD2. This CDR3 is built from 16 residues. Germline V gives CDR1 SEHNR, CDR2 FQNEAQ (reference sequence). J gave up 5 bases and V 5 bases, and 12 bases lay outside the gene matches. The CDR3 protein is CASSPASGRSLDTQYF. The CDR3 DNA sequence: TGTGCCAGCAGCCCCGCCAGCGGGAGATCTCTAGATACGCAGTATTTT.

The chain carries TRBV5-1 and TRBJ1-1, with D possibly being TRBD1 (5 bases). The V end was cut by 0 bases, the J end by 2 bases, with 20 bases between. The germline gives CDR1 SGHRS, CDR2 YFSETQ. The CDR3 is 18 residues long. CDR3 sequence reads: CASSLGDYLGHLNTEAFF. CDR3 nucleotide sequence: TGCGCCAGCAGCTTGGGGGACTATTTAGGACACCTTAACACTGAAGCTTTCTTT.

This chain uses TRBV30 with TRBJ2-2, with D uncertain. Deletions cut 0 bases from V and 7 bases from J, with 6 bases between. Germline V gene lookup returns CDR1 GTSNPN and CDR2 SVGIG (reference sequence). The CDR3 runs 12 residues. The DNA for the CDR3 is TGTGCCTGGAGTGTGGGCGACGGGGAGCTGTTTTTT. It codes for CAWSVGDGELFF.

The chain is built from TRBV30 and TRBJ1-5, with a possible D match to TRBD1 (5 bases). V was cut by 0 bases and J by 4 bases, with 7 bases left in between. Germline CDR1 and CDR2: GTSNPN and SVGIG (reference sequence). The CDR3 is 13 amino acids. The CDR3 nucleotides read TGTGCCTGGAGTGTTGGGGGGAATCAGCCCCAGCATTTT. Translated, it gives CAWSVGGNQPQHF.

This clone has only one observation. The DNA of the CDR3 is TGTGCCAGCAGTGATACTAGCGGGAGAACTAATGAGCAGTTCTTC. Its protein is CASSDTSGRTNEQFF. The chain recombines TRBV25-1 with TRBJ2-1, with TRBD2 matching 11 bases. Germline CDR1 is MGHDK and CDR2 is SYGVNS. J gave up 7 bases and V 3 bases, and 5 bases lay outside the gene matches. This CDR3 contains 15 residues. The variable domain in full, completed from reference TRBV25-1 and TRBJ2-1, reads EADIYQTPRYLVIGTGKKITLECSQTMGHDKMYWYQQDPGMELHLIHYSYGVNSTEKGDLSSESTVSRIRTEHFPLTLESARPSHTSQYLCASSDTSGRTNEQFFGPGTRLTVL.